One sample yielded the 26 T cell receptor beta chains listed below, sequenced in a study of T cell responses to AZD1222 COVID-19 vaccine. Here immunoSEQ multiplex PCR was the method, and the copy in TCRdb shows in-frame clones only, minus some. The repertoire has some 130,000 clones, 80% to 95% of them found once; the top ten carry about 3%. The source material was peripheral blood, sampled on day 0 of AZD1222 vaccination. The receptors were sampled from an adult in good health.

The rearrangement links TRBV5-8 to TRBJ1-1; 11 nucleotides match TRBD1. The V and J ends lost 4 bases and 5 bases, in that order; junction bases with no gene match: 7. CDR1 is SGHTS and CDR2 is YDEGEE in the germline V gene. CDR3 length equals 15 residues. DNA of the CDR3: TGTGCCAGCAGCCGGGGACAGGGGGAATGGACTGAAGCTTTCTTT. Amino acids: CASSRGQGEWTEAFF.

The genes are TRBV6-2 or TRBV6-3 and TRBJ2-1, with D uncertain. The V gene lost 4 bases and the J gene lost 5 bases, with 9 bases spanning the gap. The germline V gene has CDR1 MNHEY and CDR2 SVGEGT. The CDR3 extends over 13 amino acids. The CDR3 region is CASSLGRHNEQFF. The CDR3 DNA sequence: TGTGCCAGCAGTTTGGGCAGACACAATGAGCAGTTCTTC.

In this sample, this clone turned up a few times. The CDR3, as DNA: TGTGCCAGCAGCCAAGAGGTCGGGACAGTCTACGAGCAGTACTTC. Its translation: CASSQEVGTVYEQYF. The V call is TRBV4-2, the J call TRBJ2-7, with 7 bases matching TRBD1. The V and J ends lost 0 bases and 3 bases, in that order; junction bases with no gene match: 5. This CDR3 has 15 amino acids. Germline V gives CDR1 LGHNA, CDR2 YNFKEQ.

The chain has TRBV30 and TRBJ2-7, with a tentative D call TRBD1 (6 bases). V lost 1 base and J 4 bases, leaving 11 bases between the germline ends. The CDR3 is made up of 13 amino acids. The germline gives CDR1 GTSNPN, CDR2 SVGIG (reference sequence). The CDR3 sequence is CAWSEDSFYEQYF. The DNA for the CDR3 is TGTGCCTGGAGTGAGGACAGCTTTTACGAGCAGTACTTC. The whole variable domain, filled in from reference TRBV30 and TRBJ2-7, reads SQTIHQWPATLVQPVGSPLSLECTVEGTSNPNLYWYRQAAGRGLQLLFYSVGIGQISSEVPQNLSASRPQDRQFILSSKKLLLSDSGFYLCAWSEDSFYEQYFGPGTRLTVT.

The genes are TRBV6-5 and TRBJ2-5; TRBD2 matches 11 bases. The length of the CDR3 is 15 residues. The germline CDR1 and CDR2 sequences are MNHEY and SVGAGI. The junction had 7 bases not matched to a gene; V was cut back by 5 bases and J by 5 bases. In nucleotides, the CDR3 is TGTGCCAGCAGTAACCTAGCGGGAGGTCGCGAGACCCAGTACTTC. Its translation is CASSNLAGGRETQYF.

This clone was counted a single time. The chain carries TRBV11-3 and TRBJ2-7; no clear D gene. Germline CDR1 reads SGHNT; CDR2 reads YENEEA. This CDR3 comprises 14 residues. V dropped 1 base and J dropped 6 bases, with 13 bases sitting between them. CDR3 bases: TGTGCCAGCAGCTTAGGTCCCCCTGACTCCGAGCAGTACTTC. Translation: CASSLGPPDSEQYF.

The chain recombines TRBV3-1 (or the pseudogene TRBV3-2) with TRBJ2-5, with D maybe TRBD1 (6 bases). V was trimmed by 1 base and J by 2 bases, leaving 8 bases between them. Germline V gene sequence: CDR1 LGHDT, CDR2 YNNKEL (reference sequence). The CDR3 runs 14 residues. This chain's CDR3 is CASSQGTGQETQYF. CDR3 sequence (DNA): TGTGCCAGCAGCCAAGGTACAGGGCAAGAGACCCAGTACTTC.

This chain joins TRBV14 and TRBJ2-5, with unresolved D. The V gene's germline CDR1 is SGHDN and CDR2 FVKESK. The length of the CDR3 is 15 residues. Trimming stripped 5 bases from V and 1 base from J, with 14 bases between. This CDR3 is CASSTNPRAQETQYF. CDR3 nucleotide sequence: TGTGCCAGCAGCACAAACCCCCGGGCCCAAGAGACCCAGTACTTC.

The gene calls are TRBV6-2 or TRBV6-3 and TRBJ1-2; D is undetermined. Germline V gives CDR1 MNHEY, CDR2 SVGEGT. V was cut by 3 bases and J by 5 bases, with 13 bases left in between. The length of the CDR3 is 14 residues. This chain's CDR3 is CASSYRRGRYGYTF. In nucleotides, the CDR3 is TGTGCCAGCAGTTATCGCCGAGGTCGATATGGCTACACCTTC.

V and J are TRBV24-1 and TRBJ2-3; D possibly corresponds to TRBD2 (5 bases). Germline V gene lookup returns CDR1 KGHDR and CDR2 SFDVKD. The V gene lost 7 bases and the J gene lost 5 bases, with 9 bases spanning the gap. The length of the CDR3 is 12 residues. Here the CDR3 reads CATSMAGDTQYF. The CDR3 nucleotides read TGTGCCACCAGCATGGCGGGAGATACGCAGTATTTT.

V gene TRBV24-1 combines with J gene TRBJ2-5; D is unresolved. The CDR3 has 14 amino acids. Trimming cost V 0 bases and J 1 base, with 5 bases left between them. Germline values: CDR1 KGHDR, CDR2 SFDVKD. The DNA of the CDR3 is TGTGCCACCAGTGATTTGGGCAGCCAAGAGACCCAGTACTTC. Encoded protein: CATSDLGSQETQYF.

The V gene is TRBV4-2, the J gene TRBJ1-3, with TRBD1 as a possible D gene (5 bases). This CDR3 has 18 amino acids. Looked up from germline, CDR1 is LGHNA and CDR2 is YNFKEQ. Trimming cost V 1 base and J 0 bases, with 16 bases left between them. CDR3 amino acids: CASSQVGEGRYSGNTIYF. CDR3 nucleotides: TGTGCCAGCAGCCAAGTGGGGGAAGGGAGGTACTCTGGAAACACCATATATTTT.

This chain links TRBV18 with TRBJ2-7; 8 bases fit TRBD1. This CDR3 is 16 amino acids long. Germline assignment: CDR1 KGHSH and CDR2 LQKENI. The trim removed 5 bases at V and 3 bases at J, leaving 12 bases unmatched. The CDR3: CASSDRSPGGGYEQYF. In DNA, the CDR3 is TGTGCCAGCTCAGATCGTTCTCCAGGGGGCGGCTACGAGCAGTACTTC.

The chain recombines TRBV15 with TRBJ1-6, with D uncertain. Trimming shortened V by 3 bases and J by 8 bases, and 17 bases separated the two germline ends. Germline V CDR1 and CDR2: LNHNV, YYDKDF (reference sequence). The CDR3 runs to 16 residues. The CDR3, as DNA: TGTGCCACCAGCAGCGCGGCTGGCGTTGGGGATTCACCCCTCCACTTT. It codes for CATSSAAGVGDSPLHF. The entire variable domain, with the rest obtained from reference TRBV15 and TRBJ1-6, is as follows: DAMVIQNPRYQVTQFGKPVTLSCSQTLNHNVMYWYQQKSSQAPKLLFHYYDKDFNNEADTPDNFQSRRPNTSFCFLDIRSPGLGDTAMYLCATSSAAGVGDSPLHFGNGTRLTVT.

Only a few counts were recorded for this clone. V is TRBV27 and J is TRBJ2-2; D call uncertain. Germline CDR1 MNHEY, CDR2 SMNVEV (reference sequence). V was clipped by 7 bases and J by 0 bases, with 12 bases between them. The CDR3 contains 15 residues. CDR3 sequence: CASNSGLSNTGELFF. The CDR3 DNA reads as TGTGCCAGCAATTCGGGCCTGTCGAACACCGGGGAGCTGTTTTTT.

CDR3 protein: CASSLTLQGDYGYTF. The CDR3 DNA sequence: TGTGCCAGCAGTCTTACGCTGCAGGGGGACTATGGCTACACCTTC. The chain is built from TRBV6-5 and TRBJ1-2, with 7 bases that match TRBD1. In germline, CDR1 is MNHEY, CDR2 SVGAGI. V was clipped by 5 bases and J by 3 bases; unmatched bases: 9. The length of the CDR3 is 15 residues.

J is TRBJ2-4 and V is TRBV4-2; D possibly matches TRBD1 or TRBD2 (6 bases each). With 3 bases removed from V and 9 bases from J, the gap between germline ends came to 18 bases. The length of the CDR3 is 15 residues. The V gene's germline CDR1 is LGHNA and CDR2 YNFKEQ. DNA of the CDR3: TGTGCCAGCAGCCAGCCCGGGACTCAGGACAGCATTCAGTACTTC. Protein product: CASSQPGTQDSIQYF.

The rearrangement joins TRBV30 to TRBJ1-2, with unresolved D. Trimming removed 0 bases from V and 6 bases from J, with 17 bases in between. Looked up from germline, CDR1 is GTSNPN and CDR2 is SVGIG (reference sequence). The CDR3 is 15 residues long. CDR3 residues: CAWSVRLATDNGYTF. For the CDR3, the DNA is TGTGCCTGGAGTGTAAGGCTGGCTACCGATAATGGCTACACCTTC.

The gene calls are TRBV30 and TRBJ1-2; D gene uncertain. The germline V and J ends were trimmed by 1 base and 4 bases, with 7 bases remaining between them. CDR1 and CDR2 from the germline V gene are GTSNPN and SVGIG (reference sequence). This CDR3 has 12 amino acids. The CDR3 reads CAWSEGAYGYTF. CDR3 sequence (DNA): TGTGCCTGGAGTGAGGGAGCCTATGGCTACACCTTC.

V gene TRBV18 combines with J gene TRBJ2-7; TRBD2 matches at 10 bases. Germline V gene sequence: CDR1 KGHSH, CDR2 LQKENI. With 3 bases clipped from V and 4 bases from J, the junction kept 9 bases outside the gene matches. The CDR3 is 16 amino acids. The DNA of the CDR3 is TGTGCCAGCTCACCGAATAAGCGGGAGGGCCCATACGAGCAGTACTTC. This codes for CASSPNKREGPYEQYF.

The chain recombines TRBV19 with TRBJ2-7; TRBD1 might be the D (6 bases). This CDR3 contains 14 residues. V lost 7 bases, J lost 0 bases, and 13 bases lay in between. Germline lookup yields CDR1 LNHDA and CDR2 SQIVND (reference sequence). The CDR3 DNA follows: TGTGCCAGTACTCGGGACACAACCTCCTACGAGCAGTACTTC. It translates to CASTRDTTSYEQYF.

J is TRBJ2-5 and V is TRBV18; 9 positions match TRBD1. The J segment lost 3 bases and the V segment lost 1 base, leaving 6 bases of the junction unmatched. Germline V CDR1 and CDR2: KGHSH, LQKENI. The CDR3 is 16 amino acids. The CDR3 DNA is TGTGCCAGCTCACCACAGATCGGGGACAGGGAAGAGACCCAGTACTTC. Its translation: CASSPQIGDREETQYF.

The chain recombines TRBV6-2 or TRBV6-3 with TRBJ1-1; no definite D call. Trimming removed 4 bases from V and 0 bases from J, with 18 bases in between. Germline values: CDR1 MNHEY, CDR2 SVGEGT. CDR3 length: 17 residues. The CDR3 is CASSFSRFPRVNTEAFF. The CDR3 region has the DNA TGTGCCAGCAGTTTCTCACGTTTTCCTAGGGTGAACACTGAAGCTTTCTTT.

This clone was detected a few times. V is TRBV5-1 and J is TRBJ2-2; D gene ambiguous. The V end lost 0 bases, the J end lost 7 bases, and 10 bases lay between the germline ends. Germline V CDR1 and CDR2: SGHRS, YFSETQ. This CDR3 spans 14 amino acids. CDR3 coding DNA: TGCGCCAGCAGCTTGGCCGTTGGGGACGGGGAGCTGTTTTTT. This encodes CASSLAVGDGELFF.

V usage is TRBV4-1 and J usage is TRBJ2-7, with 9 bases identical to TRBD1. CDR3 length: 14 amino acids. Germline loops: CDR1 MGHRA, CDR2 YSYEKL. The junction had 5 bases not matched to a gene; V was cut back by 3 bases and J by 5 bases. CDR3 sequence (DNA): TGCGCCAGCAGCCACTGGACAGGGGAGGACGAGCAGTACTTC. Its translation: CASSHWTGEDEQYF.

V and J are TRBV30 and TRBJ1-6, with D possibly TRBD1 on 6 matching bases. Germline V gene lookup returns CDR1 GTSNPN and CDR2 SVGIG (reference sequence). Trimming stripped 0 bases from V and 10 bases from J, with 13 bases between. The CDR3 spans 14 residues. This chain's CDR3 is CAWSVYRAESPLHF. In nucleotides, the CDR3 is TGTGCCTGGAGTGTTTACAGGGCCGAGTCACCCCTCCACTTT.